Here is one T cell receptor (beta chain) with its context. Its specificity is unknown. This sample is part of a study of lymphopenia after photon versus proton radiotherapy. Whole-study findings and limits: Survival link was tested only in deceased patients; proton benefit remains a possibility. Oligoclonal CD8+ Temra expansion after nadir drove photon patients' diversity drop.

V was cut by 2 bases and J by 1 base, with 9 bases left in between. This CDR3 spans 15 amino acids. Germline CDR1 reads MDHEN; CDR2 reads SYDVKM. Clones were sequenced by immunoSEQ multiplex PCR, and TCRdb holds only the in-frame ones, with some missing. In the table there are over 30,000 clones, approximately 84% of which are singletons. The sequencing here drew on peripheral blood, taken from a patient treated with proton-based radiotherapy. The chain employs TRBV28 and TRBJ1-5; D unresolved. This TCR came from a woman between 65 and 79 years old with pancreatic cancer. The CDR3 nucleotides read TGTGCCAGCAGTTTAGGAAGGGTAAGCAATCAGCCCCAGCATTTT. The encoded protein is CASSLGRVSNQPQHF.